The 30 T cell receptor beta chains listed next were all sequenced from one sample in a study of monozygotic twins with cystic fibrosis. The table came from immunoSEQ multiplex PCR; TCRdb's copy has only in-frame clones and leaves some out. The sample records approximately 34,000 clones, over 70% being singletons. Sequenced input: blood. The source is a girl under 10 years old with cystic fibrosis.

The chain joins TRBV30 to TRBJ2-3, with D possibly matching TRBD2 (7 bases). The CDR3 is made up of 15 amino acids. V was cut by 4 bases and J by 6 bases, with 20 bases left in between. Germline V lookup: CDR1 GTSNPN, CDR2 SVGIG (reference sequence). CDR3 DNA sequence: TGTGCCTGGAACGGGGGGCTAGTAGTTAAGGATACGCAGTATTTT. This encodes CAWNGGLVVKDTQYF.

The chain couples TRBV5-1 to TRBJ2-7, with D possibly TRBD2 on 6 matching bases. CDR3 size: 18 residues. Germline CDR1 SGHRS, CDR2 YFSETQ. The V and J ends lost 4 bases and 0 bases respectively, with 23 bases between them. CDR3 sequence: CASSPLKSSVSSSYEQYF. As DNA, the CDR3 is TGCGCCAGCAGCCCCCTTAAGTCTAGCGTAAGCAGCTCCTACGAGCAGTACTTC.

This clone has a handful of counts. The chain combines TRBV10-3 with TRBJ2-5; the D is unclear. Germline CDR1 and CDR2: ENHRY and SYGVKD. The CDR3 length is 12 residues. Trimming removed 3 bases from V and 2 bases from J, with 4 bases in between. CDR3 coding DNA: TGTGCCATCAGTGAACGGCAAGAGACCCAGTACTTC. Its translation: CAISERQETQYF.

The V gene is TRBV29-1, the J gene TRBJ2-7; tentatively, D is TRBD2 (6 bases). V was shortened by 8 bases and J by 3 bases, with 14 bases between the two germline ends. CDR3 length: 12 amino acids. The V gene's germline CDR1 is SQVTM and CDR2 ANQGSEA. The DNA of the CDR3 is TGCAGCTTCACTAGCTTGAGCTACGAGCAGTACTTC. Translated: CSFTSLSYEQYF.

The chain combines TRBV2 with TRBJ2-7; weak D call: TRBD2 (6 bases). Between the trimmed V and J ends, which lost 3 bases and 0 bases, there was a span of 12 bases. CDR3 length: 15 residues. Germline-derived CDR1 and CDR2 are SNHLY and FYNNEI. The CDR3 nucleotides are TGTGCCAGCAGTGATGGGGAGGCGAGCTCCTACGAGCAGTACTTC. It is translated as CASSDGEASSYEQYF.

The rearrangement joins TRBV30 to TRBJ2-3; D remains unclear. Germline lookup yields CDR1 GTSNPN and CDR2 SVGIG (reference sequence). There are 13 residues in the CDR3. V lost 0 bases and J lost 4, with 8 bases in between. The CDR3 loop is CAWSVMRSDTQYF. The DNA of the CDR3 is TGTGCCTGGAGTGTAATGAGATCAGATACGCAGTATTTT.

The chain has TRBV11-2 and TRBJ1-1; D might be TRBD1 (6 bases). The length of the CDR3 is 15 residues. Between the trimmed V and J ends, which lost 0 bases and 4 bases, there was a span of 12 bases. The germline V gene has CDR1 SGHAT and CDR2 FQNNGV. The CDR3 bases are TGTGCCAGCAGCTTAGATTACGGGGGGCGCACTGAAGCTTTCTTT. Translated: CASSLDYGGRTEAFF.

The V gene is TRBV9, the J gene TRBJ2-5, with D possibly being TRBD1 (6 bases). CDR3 length: 11 amino acids. V was trimmed by 7 bases and J by 5 bases, leaving 9 bases between them. Germline CDR1 reads SGDLS; CDR2 reads YYNGEE. DNA for the CDR3: TGTGCCAGCGGGGGCTATGAGACCCAGTACTTC. Translation: CASGGYETQYF.

The CDR3 is CASNQDRGDTIYF. CDR3 nucleotide sequence: TGTGCCAGCAACCAGGACAGGGGAGACACCATATATTTT. The chain uses TRBV2 and TRBJ1-3; TRBD1 aligns across 9 bases. The CDR3 runs to 13 residues. Germline loops: CDR1 SNHLY, CDR2 FYNNEI. V was pared by 7 bases and J by 8 bases, with 6 bases of the junction left unmatched.

This chain connects TRBV5-1 to TRBJ2-3; D remains unclear. Germline V gene data show CDR1 as SGHRS and CDR2 as YFSETQ. CDR3 size: 11 residues. Trimming stripped 0 bases from V and 6 bases from J, with 2 bases between. Here the CDR3 DNA reads TGCGCCAGCAGCTTGGGCGATACGCAGTATTTT. Translating gives CASSLGDTQYF.

The V and J genes are TRBV6-6 and TRBJ1-5; perhaps TRBD1 as D (6 bases). CDR1 and CDR2 (germline): MNHNY, SVGAGI (reference sequence). The V gene lost 4 bases and the J gene lost 3 bases, with 13 bases spanning the gap. CDR3 length: 15 residues. CDR3 in DNA: TGTGCCAGCAGTTGGGGGCAGGGCGACAATCAGCCCCAGCATTTT. Translation gives CASSWGQGDNQPQHF.

This chain links TRBV5-1 with TRBJ1-1; D remains ambiguous. Trimming stripped 4 bases from V and 3 bases from J, with 13 bases between. Looked up from germline, CDR1 is SGHRS and CDR2 is YFSETQ. This CDR3 comprises 14 residues. The CDR3 bases are TGCGCCAGCAGCATCCAAAACACAGACACTGAAGCTTTCTTT. It yields the protein CASSIQNTDTEAFF.

This clone appeared a single time. This chain joins TRBV14 and TRBJ2-3, with D perhaps matching TRBD1 or TRBD2 (6 bases each). Germline lookup yields CDR1 SGHDN and CDR2 FVKESK. The CDR3 runs 15 residues. The germline V and J ends were trimmed by 5 bases and 2 bases, with 14 bases remaining between them. CDR3 bases: TGTGCCAGCAGCAGGCCTGGGGGGCCCACAGATACGCAGTATTTT. This codes for CASSRPGGPTDTQYF.

The V and J genes are TRBV2 and TRBJ2-2; the D is unclear. V was shortened by 6 bases and J by 1 base, with 15 bases between the two germline ends. CDR3 size: 16 residues. Germline CDR1 and CDR2: SNHLY and FYNNEI. The CDR3: CASSVGQQRNTGELFF. As DNA, the CDR3 is TGTGCCAGCAGCGTCGGGCAGCAGAGGAACACCGGGGAGCTGTTTTTT. Full variable domain (missing parts from reference TRBV2 and TRBJ2-2): EPEVTQTPSHQVTQMGQEVILRCVPISNHLYFYWYRQILGQKVEFLVSFYNNEISEKSEIFDDQFSVERPDGSNFTLKIRSTKLEDSAMYFCASSVGQQRNTGELFFGEGSRLTVL.

The chain couples TRBV9 to TRBJ2-2, with 12 positions matching TRBD2. This CDR3 is built from 17 residues. V shed 4 bases and J 7 bases; nucleotides not matched to a gene: 11. CDR1 is SGDLS, CDR2 YYNGEE, per germline. The CDR3 reads CASSQRLAGDFNGELFF. CDR3 in DNA: TGTGCCAGCAGCCAGAGACTAGCGGGGGATTTTAACGGGGAGCTGTTTTTT.

This clone has a handful of counts. The chain employs TRBV6-5 and TRBJ2-2; D is unclear. Germline CDR1 and CDR2: MNHEY and SVGAGI. V lost 4 bases and J 8 bases, leaving 8 bases between the germline ends. The CDR3 length is 12 residues. This chain's CDR3 is CASSWLTGELFF. CDR3 in DNA: TGTGCCAGCAGTTGGCTGACAGGGGAGCTGTTTTTT.

V gene TRBV5-4 combines with J gene TRBJ2-2; no clear D. The V gene's germline CDR1 is SGHNT and CDR2 YYREEE (reference sequence). Trimming took 0 bases from V and 8 from J, leaving 11 bases between them. This CDR3 is 14 amino acids long. The CDR3 bases are TGTGCCAGCAGCTTGGACGGCAGGCGGGGGGAGCTGTTTTTT. It codes for CASSLDGRRGELFF.

The chain uses TRBV7-2 and TRBJ1-5; D uncertain. With 4 bases removed from V and 6 bases from J, the gap between germline ends came to 7 bases. This CDR3 is 12 amino acids long. The germline gives CDR1 SGHTA, CDR2 FQGNSA. CDR3 sequence (DNA): TGTGCCAGCAGCTCAGACGGTCAGCCCCAGCATTTT. It translates to CASSSDGQPQHF.

The chain uses TRBV7-9 and TRBJ1-2; D is undetermined. This CDR3 is 13 amino acids long. The germline CDR1 and CDR2 sequences are SEHNR and FQNEAQ (reference sequence). V lost 5 bases and J 0 bases, leaving 7 bases between the germline ends. The CDR3 DNA is TGTGCCAGCAGCGTACAGACTAACTATGGCTACACCTTC. This translates into CASSVQTNYGYTF.

Here the CDR3 DNA reads TGTGCCAGCAGCCTCATTACGGCGGGACTAGCAGGCCACGAGCAGTACTTC. Amino acid sequence: CASSLITAGLAGHEQYF. The rearrangement uses TRBV2 and TRBJ2-7; 9 positions match TRBD2. The germline CDR1 and CDR2 sequences are SNHLY and FYNNEI. The trim removed 6 bases at V and 5 bases at J, leaving 17 bases unmatched. This CDR3 contains 17 residues.

The rearrangement uses TRBV18 and TRBJ2-5, with 8 nucleotides matching TRBD2. The CDR3 has 14 amino acids. V dropped 6 bases and J dropped 5; count of bases not matched to a gene: 8. Germline V lookup: CDR1 KGHSH, CDR2 LQKENI. CDR3 in amino acids: CASSQPGGLETQYF. In DNA form, the CDR3 reads TGTGCCAGCTCGCAGCCGGGGGGGCTCGAGACCCAGTACTTC.

The chain uses TRBV29-1 and TRBJ2-5; tentatively, D is TRBD1 (6 bases). Germline V gives CDR1 SQVTM, CDR2 ANQGSEA. The CDR3 is 11 amino acids. V lost 7 bases and J lost 4, with 10 bases in between. This CDR3 reads CSAKGVETQYF. The DNA for the CDR3 is TGCAGCGCCAAGGGGGTAGAGACCCAGTACTTC.

The chain carries TRBV9 and TRBJ2-5; the match to TRBD2 covers 7 bases. Germline CDR1 and CDR2: SGDLS and YYNGEE. This CDR3 is built from 15 residues. V was clipped by 3 bases and J by 5 bases; unmatched bases: 10. The CDR3 DNA sequence: TGTGCCAGCAGCGCGACTTCGACTAGCTTGGAGACCCAGTACTTC. Its translation: CASSATSTSLETQYF.

Details on this clone: Relative to the germline gene, one junction end is altered; a read error may explain this. J is TRBJ1-2 and V is TRBV9; D may be TRBD1 (5 bases). The CDR3 is made up of 14 amino acids. Germline V CDR1 and CDR2: SGDLS, YYNGEE. CDR3 sequence (DNA): TGTGCCAGCAGCGCTTTTGGCGATCCGTGGGGCTACGCCTTC. Encoded protein: CASSAFGDPWGYAF.

V is TRBV15 and J is TRBJ1-2; D perhaps matches TRBD1 (6 bases). The CDR3 is 16 amino acids. V was cut by 4 bases and J by 7 bases, with 22 bases left in between. Germline V CDR1 and CDR2: LNHNV, YYDKDF (reference sequence). CDR3 loop: CATSTGGPDSGGGYTF. The CDR3, as DNA: TGTGCCACCAGCACGGGGGGTCCGGACAGTGGCGGTGGCTACACCTTC.

V is TRBV6-6 and J is TRBJ2-5; 9 bases line up with TRBD2. Per the germline V gene, CDR1 is MNHNY and CDR2 is SVGAGI (reference sequence). The CDR3 spans 16 residues. V was pared by 2 bases and J by 1 base, with 5 bases of the junction left unmatched. In DNA, the CDR3 is TGTGCCAGCAGTTACGTTGCGGGGGGGCTCCAAGAGACCCAGTACTTC. The encoded protein is CASSYVAGGLQETQYF.

This chain connects TRBV23-1 to TRBJ2-7; D assignment may be TRBD1 or TRBD2 (5 bases each). TRBV23-1 is an open reading frame whose function is uncertain. The V end lost 0 bases, the J end lost 2 bases, and 14 bases lay between the germline ends. The length of the CDR3 is 16 residues. The DNA of the CDR3 is TGCGCCAGCAGTCAATCTCGGGCAGAGGGGCCCTACGAGCAGTACTTC. This codes for CASSQSRAEGPYEQYF.

The V and J genes are TRBV2 and TRBJ2-2, with D perhaps being TRBD1 or TRBD2 (6 bases each). The CDR3 loop spans 18 amino acids. V lost 3 bases and J lost 2, with 19 bases in between. Germline V lookup: CDR1 SNHLY, CDR2 FYNNEI. CDR3 sequence (DNA): TGTGCCAGCAGTGACAGGGGACTCACCTTATTAAACACCGGGGAGCTGTTTTTT. It codes for CASSDRGLTLLNTGELFF.

This clone was found once. V usage is TRBV13 and J usage is TRBJ2-2; TRBD1 matches at 8 bases. The trim removed 0 bases at V and 7 bases at J, leaving 4 bases unmatched. The CDR3 is 15 amino acids. The germline V gene encodes CDR1 PRHDT and CDR2 FYEKMQ (reference sequence). CDR3 nucleotides: TGTGCCAGCAGCTTAGGCCGACAGGGGTACGGGGAGCTGTTTTTT. It is translated as CASSLGRQGYGELFF.

There are a few counts of this clone. The chain has TRBV2 and TRBJ1-2; 9 bases are a match to TRBD1. Germline loops: CDR1 SNHLY, CDR2 FYNNEI. The length of the CDR3 is 14 residues. The trim removed 7 bases at V and 6 bases at J, leaving 9 bases unmatched. The CDR3 DNA reads as TGTGCCAGCACTTATCACAGGGGGCGGAATGGCTACACCTTC. Translation gives CASTYHRGRNGYTF.